This TCR beta chain was found in a study of blood T cell repertoires in COVID-19. Data came from immunoSEQ multiplex PCR; TCRdb stores just in-frame clones and leaves some out. The sample records about 42,000 clones, about 88% being singletons. The germline CDR1 and CDR2 sequences are MDHEN and SYDVKM. Trimming removed 10 bases from V and 8 bases from J; junction bases left unmatched: 7. This CDR3 comprises 11 residues. The receptor was derived from a human donor in a cohort sampled during active COVID-19. The gene calls are TRBV28 and TRBJ1-2; 7 bases are shared with TRBD1. Sequenced sample: peripheral blood. CDR3 sequence reads: CATQTGKGYTF. The CDR3 nucleotides read TGTGCCACCCAGACAGGGAAAGGCTACACCTTC.